This T cell receptor (beta chain) was captured by sequencing in a study of low-dose radiotherapy and immunotherapy resistance in tumors (dated by TCRdb to between 2021 and 2022). In terms of the full investigation: Cohort 1 received 0.5 Gy per fraction every 2 weeks, with a prescribed total PTV dose of 6.5 Gy. Starting on cycle 1 day 1, patients took 300 mg of aspirin by mouth once a day for four cycles. Cohort 2 received 1 Gy per fraction every two weeks, with a total of 13 Gy over 26 weeks. Every two weeks, patients got intravenous cyclophosphamide at 200 mg/m2, given one day ahead of each radiation and immunotherapy administration. Nivolumab and ipilimumab were both given intravenously, with nivolumab at a 240 mg flat dose every two weeks and ipilimumab at 1 mg/kg every six weeks. The trial did not randomize participants into treatment groups. Eight patients were included in the translational analysis: three from the first dose cohort and the first five from the second dose cohort.

The label giving this sample's time point can be read as: after trial treatment. Sample treatment or condition, as interpreted from the label and publication: LDRT plus nivolumab, ipilimumab, low-dose cyclophosphamide and aspirin (RACIN trial). The donors came from RACIN, which was a single-arm phase I dose-escalation trial that paired nivolumab and ipilimumab with aspirin, low-dose cyclophosphamide and low-dose radiotherapy. Eligible patients had advanced, TIL-negative solid tumors. The data were produced on an Illumina HiSeq 2500. First-strand cDNA was synthesized using Superscript III and a set of TRAV- and TRBV-specific primers, so that both TCRalpha and TCRbeta chains were covered. TCRs were amplified with Phusion for 15 to 20 PCR cycles, with a constant-region primer paired with the adapter attached to the V primers. The isolated mRNA was amplified using the MessageAmp II aRNA Amplification Kit, with in vitro transcription performed for 16 hours at 37 degrees C. The Dynabeads mRNA DIRECT Purification Kit was used to isolate mRNA for TCR sequencing. Indexed Illumina adapters were added in a second roughly 26-cycle Phusion PCR, and the resulting products were purified with AMPure XP beads. The original pipeline was this. Custom Perl scripts pooled TCR sequences encoding the same protein, removed out-of-frame sequences and computed each clonotype's abundance. TCR sequences supported by only a single read were excluded from analysis. Repertoire metrics included Shannon entropy, Gini index, clonality, richness, and frequency of TCRs shared between repertoires. TCRdb reprocessed the public reads (quality trimming at Q25 with fastp, clone calling with MiXCR) and kept in-frame beta chains. Every entry covers one CDR3 protein and lists the most common genes and DNA from its rows. TCRdb assigned the V and J calls; the authors' analysis was not used. This sample holds about 91,000 distinct CDR3 sequences; 20% to 25% were observed only once. The ten biggest clones cover 9.5% to 15% of the sample.

The sample holds many counts of this clonotype. No cognate antigen has been identified for it. No base quality information exists; no much larger clone differs at one position. Looking up the germline V gene yields CDR1 SNHLY and CDR2 FYNNEI. Cut back by 2 bases and 11 bases, the V and J ends lie 15 bases apart. The cysteine opens and the phenylalanine closes a CDR3 of 14 amino acids. Only CDR3 DNA remains: 42 bases, in frame from the first base. The V gene is TRBV2 and the J gene is TRBJ1-4; TRBD1 is perhaps the D gene, given 5 matching bases. This TCR derives from a female donor with ovarian cancer. Specimen: PBMCs, collected after low-dose radiotherapy plus immunotherapy. The CDR3 reads CASSEIEGSGKLFF. The DNA is TGTGCCAGCAGTGAAATCGAGGGGAGTGGGAAACTGTTTTTT.